This T cell receptor (beta chain) is drawn from a study of blood T cell repertoires in COVID-19. Overall study context: The analysed material was cDNA or gDNA that came from T cells, B-cell-depleted T cells, or PBMCs.

Everyone who took part was roughly 18 to 100 years old, and they came from fewer than 25 US areas. Participants were placed into cohorts based on the clinical history they reported. V was trimmed by 2 bases and J by 6 bases, leaving 7 bases between them. The CDR3 has 12 residues. CDR1 LGHDT and CDR2 YNNKEL come from the germline V gene (reference sequence). The repertoire was sequenced with immunoSEQ multiplex PCR; TCRdb's copy has only in-frame clones and lacks some. Of about 190,000 clones in the sample, roughly 86% are singletons; the top ten hold roughly 24%. The material sequenced was PBMCs or T cells enriched from blood (not recorded which). The source of this sequence is a woman aged 40 to 50 in a cohort exposed to, infected with or recovered from COVID-19 (not recorded which). This chain connects TRBV3-1 (or the pseudogene TRBV3-2) to TRBJ1-2, with unresolved D. The CDR3 coding sequence is TGTGCCAGCAGCCAATTGGAGAATGGCTACACCTTC. Its translation is CASSQLENGYTF.